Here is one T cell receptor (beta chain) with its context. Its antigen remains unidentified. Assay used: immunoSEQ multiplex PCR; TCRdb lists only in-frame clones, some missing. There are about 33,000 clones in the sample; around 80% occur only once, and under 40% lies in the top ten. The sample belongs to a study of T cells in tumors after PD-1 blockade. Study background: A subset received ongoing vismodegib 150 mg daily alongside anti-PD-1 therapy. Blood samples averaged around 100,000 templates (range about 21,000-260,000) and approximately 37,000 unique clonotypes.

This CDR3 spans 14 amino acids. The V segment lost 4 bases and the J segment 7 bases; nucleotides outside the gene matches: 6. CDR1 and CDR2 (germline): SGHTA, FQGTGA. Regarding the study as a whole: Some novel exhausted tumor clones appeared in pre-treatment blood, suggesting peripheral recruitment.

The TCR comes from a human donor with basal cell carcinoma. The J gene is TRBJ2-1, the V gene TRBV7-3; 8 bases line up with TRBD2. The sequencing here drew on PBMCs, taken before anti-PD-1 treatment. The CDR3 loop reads CASSSSGSRNEQFF. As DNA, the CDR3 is TGTGCCAGCAGCTCCAGCGGGAGCCGAAATGAGCAGTTCTTC.